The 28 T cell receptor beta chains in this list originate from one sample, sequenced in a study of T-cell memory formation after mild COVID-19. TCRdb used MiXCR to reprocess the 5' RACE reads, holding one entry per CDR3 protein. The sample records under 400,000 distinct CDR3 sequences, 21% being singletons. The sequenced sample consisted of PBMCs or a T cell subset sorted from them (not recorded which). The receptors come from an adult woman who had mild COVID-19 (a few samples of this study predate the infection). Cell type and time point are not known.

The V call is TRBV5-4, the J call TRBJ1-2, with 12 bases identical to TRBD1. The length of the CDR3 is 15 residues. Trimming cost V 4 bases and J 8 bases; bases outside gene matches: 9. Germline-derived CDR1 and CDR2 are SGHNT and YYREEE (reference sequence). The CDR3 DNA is TGTGCCAGCAGCATACCGGGACAGGGGGCGGGAGGCTACACCTTC. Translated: CASSIPGQGAGGYTF.

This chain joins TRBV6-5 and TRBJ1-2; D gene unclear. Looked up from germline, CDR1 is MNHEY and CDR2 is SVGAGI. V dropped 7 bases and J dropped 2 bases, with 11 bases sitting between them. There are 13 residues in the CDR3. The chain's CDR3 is CASMREWNYGYTF. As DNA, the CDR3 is TGTGCCAGCATGAGGGAATGGAACTATGGCTACACCTTC.

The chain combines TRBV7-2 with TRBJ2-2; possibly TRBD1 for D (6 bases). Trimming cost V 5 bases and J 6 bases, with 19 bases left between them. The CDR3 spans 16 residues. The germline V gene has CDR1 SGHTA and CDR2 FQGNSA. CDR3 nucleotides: TGTGCCAGCAGCGCATCTGGGACATTGAAAGCCGGGGAGCTGTTTTTT. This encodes CASSASGTLKAGELFF.

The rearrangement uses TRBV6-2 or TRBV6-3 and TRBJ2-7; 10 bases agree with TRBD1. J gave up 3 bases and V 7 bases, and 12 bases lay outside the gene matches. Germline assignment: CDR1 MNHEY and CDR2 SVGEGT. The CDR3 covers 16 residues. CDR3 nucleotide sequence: TGTGCCAGCACCAACCCCTCCAGGACAGGGGGCTACGAGCAGTACTTC. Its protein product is CASTNPSRTGGYEQYF.

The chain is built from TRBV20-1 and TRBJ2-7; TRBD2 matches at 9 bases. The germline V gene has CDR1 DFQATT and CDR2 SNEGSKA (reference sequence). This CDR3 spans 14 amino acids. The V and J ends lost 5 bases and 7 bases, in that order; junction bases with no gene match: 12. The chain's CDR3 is CSAGSGGGAREQYF. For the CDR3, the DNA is TGCAGTGCTGGAAGTGGCGGGGGGGCACGGGAGCAGTACTTC.

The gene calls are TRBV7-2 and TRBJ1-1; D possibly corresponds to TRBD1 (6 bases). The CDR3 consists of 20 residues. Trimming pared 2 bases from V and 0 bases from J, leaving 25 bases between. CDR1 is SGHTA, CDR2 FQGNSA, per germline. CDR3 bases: TGTGCCAGCAGCTTACGTCTTCCCGGGTCGGGGGCTCGATTGAACACTGAAGCTTTCTTT. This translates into CASSLRLPGSGARLNTEAFF.

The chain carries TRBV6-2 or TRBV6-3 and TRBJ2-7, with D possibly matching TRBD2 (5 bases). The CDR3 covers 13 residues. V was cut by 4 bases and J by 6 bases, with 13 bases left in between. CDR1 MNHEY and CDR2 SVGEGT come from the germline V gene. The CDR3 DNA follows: TGTGCCAGCAGTTTAATAGCGACAACCGAGCAGTACTTC. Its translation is CASSLIATTEQYF.

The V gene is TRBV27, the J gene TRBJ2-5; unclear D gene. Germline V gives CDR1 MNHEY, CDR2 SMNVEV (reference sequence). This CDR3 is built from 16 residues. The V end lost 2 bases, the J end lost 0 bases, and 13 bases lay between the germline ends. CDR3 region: CASSLNGPLYQETQYF. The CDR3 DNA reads TGTGCCAGCAGTTTAAACGGGCCCCTGTACCAAGAGACCCAGTACTTC.

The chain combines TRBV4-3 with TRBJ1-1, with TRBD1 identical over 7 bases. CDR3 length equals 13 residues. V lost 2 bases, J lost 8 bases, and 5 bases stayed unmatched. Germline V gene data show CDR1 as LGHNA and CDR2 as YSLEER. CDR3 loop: CASSQQGGREAFF. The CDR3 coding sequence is TGCGCCAGCAGCCAACAGGGGGGGCGAGAAGCTTTCTTT.

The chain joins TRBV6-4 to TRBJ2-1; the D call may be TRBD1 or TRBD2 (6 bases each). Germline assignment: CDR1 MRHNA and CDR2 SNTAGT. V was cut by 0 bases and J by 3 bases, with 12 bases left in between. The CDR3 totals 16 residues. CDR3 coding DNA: TGTGCCAGCAGTGACTCGACTAGGGGGGACTACAATGAGCAGTTCTTC. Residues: CASSDSTRGDYNEQFF.

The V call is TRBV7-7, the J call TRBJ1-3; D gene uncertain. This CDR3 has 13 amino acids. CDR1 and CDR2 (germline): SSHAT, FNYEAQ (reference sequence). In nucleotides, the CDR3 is TGTGCTACCCCACACGATTCTGGAAACACCATATATTTT. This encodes CATPHDSGNTIYF.

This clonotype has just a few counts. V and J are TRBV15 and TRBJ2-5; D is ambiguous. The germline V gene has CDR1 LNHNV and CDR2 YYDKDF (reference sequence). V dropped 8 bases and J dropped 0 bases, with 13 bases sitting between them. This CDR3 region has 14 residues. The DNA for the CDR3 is TGTGCCACCGGGATATCACGGAACCAAGAGACCCAGTACTTC. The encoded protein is CATGISRNQETQYF.

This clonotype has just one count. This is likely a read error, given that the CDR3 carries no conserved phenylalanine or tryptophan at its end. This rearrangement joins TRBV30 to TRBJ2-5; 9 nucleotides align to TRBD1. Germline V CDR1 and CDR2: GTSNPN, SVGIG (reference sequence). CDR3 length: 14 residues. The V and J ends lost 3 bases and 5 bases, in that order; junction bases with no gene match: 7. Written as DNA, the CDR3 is TGTGCCTGGAGCTCCCGGGACAGGGCTGAGACCCAGTACTTA. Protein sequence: CAWSSRDRAETQYL.

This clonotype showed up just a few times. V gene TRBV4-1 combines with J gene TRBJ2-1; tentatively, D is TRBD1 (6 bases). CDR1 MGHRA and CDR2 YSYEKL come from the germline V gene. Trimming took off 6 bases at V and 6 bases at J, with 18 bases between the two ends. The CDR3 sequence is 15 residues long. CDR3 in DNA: TGCGCCAGCAGGCCACAGGGAAATTTCGGCAATGAGCAGTTCTTC. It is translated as CASRPQGNFGNEQFF.

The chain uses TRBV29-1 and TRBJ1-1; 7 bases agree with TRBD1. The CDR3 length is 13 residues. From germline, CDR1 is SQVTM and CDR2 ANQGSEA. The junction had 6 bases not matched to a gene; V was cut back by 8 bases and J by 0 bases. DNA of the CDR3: TGCAGCACAGGGGAGGGGCTGAACACTGAAGCTTTCTTT. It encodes CSTGEGLNTEAFF.

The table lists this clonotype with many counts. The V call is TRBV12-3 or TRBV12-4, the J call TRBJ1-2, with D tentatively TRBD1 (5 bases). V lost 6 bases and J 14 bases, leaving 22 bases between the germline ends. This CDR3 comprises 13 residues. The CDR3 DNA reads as TGTGCCAGCAGACCTGCACCCACACAGGAATTGACCTTC. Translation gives CASRPAPTQELTF.

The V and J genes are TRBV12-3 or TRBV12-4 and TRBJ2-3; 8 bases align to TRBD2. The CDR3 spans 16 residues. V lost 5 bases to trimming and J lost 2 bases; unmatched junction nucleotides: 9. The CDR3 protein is CASSTSGGLDTDTQYF. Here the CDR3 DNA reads TGTGCCAGCAGTACGAGCGGGGGCCTAGACACAGATACGCAGTATTTT.

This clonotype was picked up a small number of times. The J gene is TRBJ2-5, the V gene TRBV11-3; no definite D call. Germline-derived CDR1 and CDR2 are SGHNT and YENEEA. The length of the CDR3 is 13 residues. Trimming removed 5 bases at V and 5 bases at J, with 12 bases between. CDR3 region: CASSPGPGETQYF. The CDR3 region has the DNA TGTGCCAGCAGCCCCGGGCCCGGGGAGACCCAGTACTTC.

CDR3 sequence: CASSIDERRGTGVGYTF. The CDR3 region has the DNA TGTGCCAGTAGTATTGATGAAAGAAGGGGGACAGGGGTCGGCTACACCTTC. V and J are TRBV19 and TRBJ1-2, with 10 bases that match TRBD1. V was clipped by 3 bases and J by 8 bases; unmatched bases: 15. This CDR3 is 17 amino acids long. Looked up from germline, CDR1 is LNHDA and CDR2 is SQIVND (reference sequence).

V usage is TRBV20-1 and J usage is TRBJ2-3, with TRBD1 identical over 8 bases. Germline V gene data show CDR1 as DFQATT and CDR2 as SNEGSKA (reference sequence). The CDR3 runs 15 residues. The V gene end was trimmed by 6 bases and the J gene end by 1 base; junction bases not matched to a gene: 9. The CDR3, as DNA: TGCAGTGCCCACCTCGGACAGGGAGGCACAGATACGCAGTATTTT. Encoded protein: CSAHLGQGGTDTQYF.

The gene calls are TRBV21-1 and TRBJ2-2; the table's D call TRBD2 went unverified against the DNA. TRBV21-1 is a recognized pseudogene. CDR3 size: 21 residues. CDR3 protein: CASSKAKAWVSGSLGTGELFF. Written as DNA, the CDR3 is TGTGCCAGCAGCAAAGCAAAAGCGTGGGTTAGCGGGAGCTTGGGCACCGGGGAGCTGTTTTTT.

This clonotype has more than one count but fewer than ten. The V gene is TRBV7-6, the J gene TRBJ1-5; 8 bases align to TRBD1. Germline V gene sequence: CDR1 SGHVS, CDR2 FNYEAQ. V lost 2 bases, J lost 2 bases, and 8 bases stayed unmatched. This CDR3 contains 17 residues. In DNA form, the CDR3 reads TGTGCCAGCAGCTTACTCCCGACAGGGGATGGCAATCAGCCCCAGCATTTT. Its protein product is CASSLLPTGDGNQPQHF.

CDR3 loop: CSVRKDRDRGGTQYF. In DNA form, the CDR3 reads TGCAGCGTCAGAAAAGACCGGGACAGGGGTGGTACGCAGTATTTT. The V gene is TRBV29-1, the J gene TRBJ2-3; 10 bases map to TRBD1. The CDR3 runs 15 residues. V gave up 6 bases and J gave up 8 bases; unmatched junction bases: 14. Germline CDR1 and CDR2: SQVTM and ANQGSEA.

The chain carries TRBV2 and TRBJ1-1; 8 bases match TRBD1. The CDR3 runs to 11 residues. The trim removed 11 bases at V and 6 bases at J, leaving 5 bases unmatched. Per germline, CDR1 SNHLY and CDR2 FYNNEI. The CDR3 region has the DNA TGTGCCGGAGAACAGGGGGCTGAAGCTTTCTTT. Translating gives CAGEQGAEAFF.

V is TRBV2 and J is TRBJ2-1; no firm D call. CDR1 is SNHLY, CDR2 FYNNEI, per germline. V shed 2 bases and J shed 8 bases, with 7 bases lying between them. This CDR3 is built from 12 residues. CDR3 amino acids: CASSETIDEQFF. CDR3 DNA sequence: TGTGCCAGCAGTGAAACGATTGATGAGCAGTTCTTC.

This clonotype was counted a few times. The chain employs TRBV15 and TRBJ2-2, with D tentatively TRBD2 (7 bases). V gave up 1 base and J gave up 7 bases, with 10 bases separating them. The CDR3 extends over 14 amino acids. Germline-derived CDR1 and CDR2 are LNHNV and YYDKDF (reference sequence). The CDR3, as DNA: TGTGCCACCAGCAGAGTGGGGGGGCACGGGGAGCTGTTTTTT. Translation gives CATSRVGGHGELFF.

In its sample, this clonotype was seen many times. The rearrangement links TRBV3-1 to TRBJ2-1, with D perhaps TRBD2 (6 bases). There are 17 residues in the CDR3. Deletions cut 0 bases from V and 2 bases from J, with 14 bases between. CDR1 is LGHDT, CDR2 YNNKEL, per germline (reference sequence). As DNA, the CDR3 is TGTGCCAGCAGCCAAGAGGTGACTAGAGGACCCTACAATGAGCAGTTCTTC. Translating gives CASSQEVTRGPYNEQFF.

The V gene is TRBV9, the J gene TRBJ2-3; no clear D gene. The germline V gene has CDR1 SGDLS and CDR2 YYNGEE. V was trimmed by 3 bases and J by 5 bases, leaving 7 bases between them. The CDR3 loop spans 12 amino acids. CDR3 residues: CASSDFRDTQYF. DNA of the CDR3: TGTGCCAGCAGCGATTTCAGAGATACGCAGTATTTT.